The clone carrying this TCR beta chain was seen only a few times. Its cognate antigen is unknown. V was clipped by 6 bases and J by 1 base, with 15 bases between them. CDR3 length equals 14 residues. CDR1 is SQVTM and CDR2 is ANQGSEA in the germline V gene. This record comes from a study of OX40 agonist ivuxolimab in advanced cancers. General study results and limits: The antigens recognized by the expanded peripheral T cells, that is their antigen specificity, were not determined.

Assay: immunoSEQ multiplex PCR; the TCRdb copy retains only in-frame clones and omits some. The table has tens of thousands of clones, about 80% seen once. The receptor was isolated from an adult with an advanced solid tumor such as melanoma, head and neck, liver or kidney cancer. Sequencing was performed on CD4+ or CD8+ T cells sorted from blood, taken in a trial of the OX40 agonist ivuxolimab. This chain joins TRBV29-1 and TRBJ1-2, with D uncertain. The CDR3 reads CSVAASDLNYGYTF. The CDR3 DNA is TGCAGCGTGGCAGCCAGCGATCTTAACTATGGCTACACCTTC.